The 4 T cell receptor beta chains listed next were all sequenced from one sample in a study of OX40 agonist ivuxolimab in advanced cancers. Profiling relied on immunoSEQ multiplex PCR, and the TCRdb table lists in-frame clones only, not all of them. Of 35,000 to 45,000 clones in the sample, about 79% are singletons; the top ten hold approximately 18%. The starting material was CD4+ or CD8+ T cells sorted from blood, obtained in a trial of the OX40 agonist ivuxolimab. These receptors were collected from an adult with an advanced solid tumor such as melanoma, head and neck, liver or kidney cancer.

The chain carries TRBV7-9 and TRBJ1-2; perhaps TRBD1 as D (5 bases). The CDR3 has 16 amino acids. The V end lost 1 base, the J end lost 3 bases, and 15 bases lay between the germline ends. Germline-derived CDR1 and CDR2 are SEHNR and FQNEAQ (reference sequence). CDR3 coding DNA: TGTGCCAGCAGCTTAGGGGGCTCGGCCGGTGACTATGGCTACACCTTC. This translates into CASSLGGSAGDYGYTF.

This sequence joins TRBV15 and TRBJ2-1; 8 nucleotides align to TRBD1. The CDR3 sequence is 15 residues long. V was pared by 2 bases and J by 9 bases, with 9 bases of the junction left unmatched. Per germline, CDR1 LNHNV and CDR2 YYDKDF (reference sequence). The CDR3 DNA reads as TGTGCCACCAGCAGAAGGTCAGGGGGCTTAAGTGAGCAGTTCTTC. Encoded protein: CATSRRSGGLSEQFF.

The chain recombines TRBV5-1 with TRBJ2-2, with D possibly matching TRBD2 (5 bases). Germline CDR1 reads SGHRS; CDR2 reads YFSETQ. CDR3 length: 15 residues. The V gene lost 4 bases and the J gene lost 0 bases, with 10 bases spanning the gap. In DNA, the CDR3 is TGCGCCAGCAGCGTCAGCGGTACGAACACCGGGGAGCTGTTTTTT. Its translation is CASSVSGTNTGELFF.

This clone was detected a few times. V gene TRBV5-1 combines with J gene TRBJ2-5; the match to TRBD1 covers 8 bases. Germline trimming cut 4 bases from V and 2 bases from J; bases unmatched to any gene: 4. CDR1 and CDR2 from the germline V gene are SGHRS and YFSETQ. The CDR3 runs to 14 residues. The CDR3 reads CASSVGTGQETQYF. CDR3 nucleotide sequence: TGCGCCAGCAGCGTCGGGACAGGTCAAGAGACCCAGTACTTC.